Each of the 10 T cell receptor beta chains below was sequenced from the same sample in a study of OX40 agonist ivuxolimab in advanced cancers. TCRdb's copy holds only in-frame clones and misses some; the assay was immunoSEQ multiplex PCR. In the table there are 32,000 or so clones, roughly 80% of which are singletons. The sequencing here drew on CD4+ or CD8+ T cells sorted from blood, taken in a trial of the OX40 agonist ivuxolimab. The source of these receptors is an adult with an advanced solid tumor such as melanoma, head and neck, liver or kidney cancer.

The chain is built from TRBV2 and TRBJ2-3; TRBD2 matches at 8 bases. Germline values: CDR1 SNHLY, CDR2 FYNNEI. This CDR3 comprises 13 residues. The ends lost 5 bases at V and 7 bases at J; junction bases unmatched: 5. CDR3 loop: CASSWSGGNTQYF. In DNA form, the CDR3 reads TGTGCCAGCAGTTGGTCGGGGGGGAATACGCAGTATTTT. Filled out from reference TRBV2 and TRBJ2-3, the complete variable domain reads EPEVTQTPSHQVTQMGQEVILRCVPISNHLYFYWYRQILGQKVEFLVSFYNNEISEKSEIFDDQFSVERPDGSNFTLKIRSTKLEDSAMYFCASSWSGGNTQYFGPGTRLTVL.

This sequence joins TRBV30 and TRBJ2-7; D gene ambiguous. CDR3 size: 11 residues. Per the germline V gene, CDR1 is GTSNPN and CDR2 is SVGIG (reference sequence). The ends were cut back, 5 bases at V and 3 bases at J, with 8 bases in the middle. CDR3: CAWGRRYEQYF. Written as DNA, the CDR3 is TGTGCCTGGGGACGTCGCTACGAGCAGTACTTC.

The chain is built from TRBV4-2 and TRBJ2-5, with 9 bases aligning to TRBD2. Germline values: CDR1 LGHNA, CDR2 YNFKEQ. The trim removed 1 base at V and 3 bases at J, leaving 6 bases unmatched. There are 16 residues in the CDR3. The CDR3, as DNA: TGTGCCAGCAGCCAAGTCGAGGCTAGCGGGAAAGAGACCCAGTACTTC. Translated, it gives CASSQVEASGKETQYF.

The sample holds one count of this clone. This rearrangement joins TRBV28 to TRBJ2-5; either TRBD1 or TRBD2 may fit D (11 bases each). TRBJ2-7 matches the DNA end more closely, so the J call is doubtful. There are 21 residues in the CDR3. Germline lookup yields CDR1 MDHEN and CDR2 SYDVKM. The CDR3 is CASSLRDRGNRASGRKNEQYF. CDR3 DNA sequence: TGTGCCAGCAGTCTCCGGGACAGGGGGAATAGGGCTAGCGGGAGGAAAAACGAGCAGTACTTC.

V usage is TRBV25-1 and J usage is TRBJ1-2; maybe TRBD1 (6 bases). Germline V gene sequence: CDR1 MGHDK, CDR2 SYGVNS. The CDR3 is 14 residues long. Trimming pared 6 bases from V and 6 bases from J, leaving 17 bases between. DNA for the CDR3: TGTGCCAGCAGCGCCACTGGGGGGGCAGATGGCTACACCTTC. Translating it yields CASSATGGADGYTF.

The rearrangement joins TRBV4-3 to TRBJ2-5; no firm D call. This CDR3 contains 15 residues. Germline CDR1 reads LGHNA; CDR2 reads YSLEER. V lost 1 base and J 0 bases, leaving 9 bases between the germline ends. This CDR3 is CASSQVMGNQETQYF. The CDR3 DNA reads as TGCGCCAGCAGCCAAGTAATGGGGAACCAAGAGACCCAGTACTTC.

The chain recombines TRBV10-2 with TRBJ2-3, with TRBD2 matching 10 bases. The CDR3 consists of 15 residues. CDR1 WSHSY and CDR2 SAAADI come from the germline V gene. The V segment lost 4 bases and the J segment 4 bases; nucleotides outside the gene matches: 5. In DNA form, the CDR3 reads TGCGCCAGCAGTGTTACTAGCGGGGTCCCAGATACGCAGTATTTT. Residues: CASSVTSGVPDTQYF.

The V call is TRBV11-2, the J call TRBJ1-2, with D unresolved. Trimming shortened V by 8 bases and J by 5 bases, and 15 bases separated the two germline ends. CDR3 length equals 13 residues. Germline CDR1 and CDR2: SGHAT and FQNNGV. Here the CDR3 DNA reads TGTGCCAGCGGAATGGCACAGCAATATGGCTACACCTTC. Its protein is CASGMAQQYGYTF. The variable domain in full, completed from reference TRBV11-2 and TRBJ1-2, reads EAGVAQSPRYKIIEKRQSVAFWCNPISGHATLYWYQQILGQGPKLLIQFQNNGVVDDSQLPKDRFSAERLKGVDSTLKIQPAKLEDSAVYLCASGMAQQYGYTFGSGTRLTVV.

This clone was seen a few times. This chain connects TRBV2 to TRBJ2-7; D possibly uses TRBD1 or TRBD2 (6 bases each). Looked up from germline, CDR1 is SNHLY and CDR2 is FYNNEI. The V and J ends lost 2 bases and 2 bases respectively, with 16 bases between them. The CDR3 contains 16 residues. CDR3 loop: CASSEIGGQDPYEQYF. CDR3 nucleotide sequence: TGTGCCAGCAGTGAAATTGGGGGGCAGGATCCCTACGAGCAGTACTTC.

The gene calls are TRBV29-1 and TRBJ2-7, with TRBD1 as a possible D gene (6 bases). V gave up 4 bases and J gave up 4 bases, with 14 bases separating them. CDR3 length equals 13 residues. Germline CDR1 reads SQVTM; CDR2 reads ANQGSEA. In DNA, the CDR3 is TGCAGCGTTGGGGCAGGGGAACGGTACGAGCAGTACTTC. It codes for CSVGAGERYEQYF.